Sequencing of this T cell receptor beta chain was carried out in a study of T cell responses to AZD1222 COVID-19 vaccine. J gave up 11 bases and V 5 bases, and 9 bases lay outside the gene matches. The V gene's germline CDR1 is MNHNY and CDR2 SVGAGI (reference sequence). CDR3 length equals 13 residues. TCRdb's copy holds only in-frame clones and misses some; the assay was immunoSEQ multiplex PCR. The data contain approximately 220,000 clones, more than 85% of them seen just once; the ten biggest clones take up roughly 0.99%. Overall study results and limits: In all cases, repertoires were sampled only after the peak T cell response. Nearly half of spike-specific TCRs reportedly target unmutated variant regions. Regions 160-218 and 743-854 dominated among vaccine-associated CD4 TCRs spanning spike.

With respect to this clone: What it binds is not known.

Source: peripheral blood, taken on day 0 of MenACWY control vaccination. This clonotype was sampled from an adult in good health. The rearrangement uses TRBV6-6 and TRBJ1-1, with 9 nucleotides matching TRBD1. The CDR3 region is CASSAGQGVRAFF. CDR3 nucleotides: TGTGCCAGCAGTGCGGGACAGGGTGTGCGGGCTTTCTTT.